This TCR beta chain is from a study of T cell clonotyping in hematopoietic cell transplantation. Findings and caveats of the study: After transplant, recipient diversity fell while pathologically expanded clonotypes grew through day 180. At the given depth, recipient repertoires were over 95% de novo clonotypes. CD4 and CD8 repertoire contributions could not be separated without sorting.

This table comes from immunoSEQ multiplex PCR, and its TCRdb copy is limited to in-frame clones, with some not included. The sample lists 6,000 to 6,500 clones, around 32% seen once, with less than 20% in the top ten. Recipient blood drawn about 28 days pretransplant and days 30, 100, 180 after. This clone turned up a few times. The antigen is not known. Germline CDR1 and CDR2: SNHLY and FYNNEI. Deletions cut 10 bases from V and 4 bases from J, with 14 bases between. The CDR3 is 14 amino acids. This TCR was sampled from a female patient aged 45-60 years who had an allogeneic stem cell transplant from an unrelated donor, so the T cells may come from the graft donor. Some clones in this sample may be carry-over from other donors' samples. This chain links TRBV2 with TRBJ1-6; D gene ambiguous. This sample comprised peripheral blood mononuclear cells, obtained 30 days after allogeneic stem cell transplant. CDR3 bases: TGTGCCACATCGCTGACGGAATATAATTCACCCCTCCACTTT. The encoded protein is CATSLTEYNSPLHF.